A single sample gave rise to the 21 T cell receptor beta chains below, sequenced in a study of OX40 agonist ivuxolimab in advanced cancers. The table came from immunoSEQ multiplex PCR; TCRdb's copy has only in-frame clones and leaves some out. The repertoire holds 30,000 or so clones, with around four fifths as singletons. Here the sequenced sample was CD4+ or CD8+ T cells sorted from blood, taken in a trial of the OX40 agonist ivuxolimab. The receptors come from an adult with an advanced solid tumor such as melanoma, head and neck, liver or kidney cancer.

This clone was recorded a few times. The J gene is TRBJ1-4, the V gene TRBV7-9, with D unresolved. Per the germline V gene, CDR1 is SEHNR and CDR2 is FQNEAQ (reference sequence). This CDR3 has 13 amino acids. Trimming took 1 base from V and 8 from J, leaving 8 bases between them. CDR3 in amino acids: CASSLGVGEKLFF. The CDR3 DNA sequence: TGTGCCAGCAGCTTAGGCGTAGGGGAAAAACTGTTTTTT. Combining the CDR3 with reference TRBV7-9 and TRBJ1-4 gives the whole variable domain DTGVSQNPRHKITKRGQNVTFRCDPISEHNRLYWYRQTLGQGPEFLTYFQNEAQLEKSRLLSDRFSAERPKGSFSTLEIQRTEQGDSAMYLCASSLGVGEKLFFGSGTQLSVL.

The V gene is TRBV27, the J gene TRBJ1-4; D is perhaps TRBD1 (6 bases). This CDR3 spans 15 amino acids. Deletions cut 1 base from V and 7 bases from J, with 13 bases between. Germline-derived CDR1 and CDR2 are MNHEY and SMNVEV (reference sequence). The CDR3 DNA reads TGTGCCAGCAGTTTATTACAGGGCACGGGTGAAAAACTGTTTTTT. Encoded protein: CASSLLQGTGEKLFF.

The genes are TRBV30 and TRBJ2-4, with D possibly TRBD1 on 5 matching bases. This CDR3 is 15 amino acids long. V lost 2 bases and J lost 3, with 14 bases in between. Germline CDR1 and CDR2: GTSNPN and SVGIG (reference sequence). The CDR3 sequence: CAWSRLDRRKNIQYF. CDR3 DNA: TGTGCCTGGAGTCGCCTCGACAGACGCAAAAACATTCAGTACTTC. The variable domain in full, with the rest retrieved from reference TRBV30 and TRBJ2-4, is SQTIHQWPATLVQPVGSPLSLECTVEGTSNPNLYWYRQAAGRGLQLLFYSVGIGQISSEVPQNLSASRPQDRQFILSSKKLLLSDSGFYLCAWSRLDRRKNIQYFGAGTRLSVL.

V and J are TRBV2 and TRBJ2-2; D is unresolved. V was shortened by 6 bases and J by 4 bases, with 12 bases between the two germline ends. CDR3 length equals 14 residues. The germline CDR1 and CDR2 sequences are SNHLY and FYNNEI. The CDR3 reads CASSLDTFTGELFF. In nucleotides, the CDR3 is TGTGCCAGCAGCCTTGACACCTTCACCGGGGAGCTGTTTTTT. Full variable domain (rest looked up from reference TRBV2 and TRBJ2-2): EPEVTQTPSHQVTQMGQEVILRCVPISNHLYFYWYRQILGQKVEFLVSFYNNEISEKSEIFDDQFSVERPDGSNFTLKIRSTKLEDSAMYFCASSLDTFTGELFFGEGSRLTVL.

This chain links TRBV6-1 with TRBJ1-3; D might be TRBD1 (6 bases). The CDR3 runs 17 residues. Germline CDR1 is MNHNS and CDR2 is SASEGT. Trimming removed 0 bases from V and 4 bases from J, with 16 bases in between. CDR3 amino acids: CASSEALAQGGGNTIYF. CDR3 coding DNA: TGTGCCAGCAGTGAAGCGCTGGCACAGGGCGGGGGAAACACCATATATTTT.

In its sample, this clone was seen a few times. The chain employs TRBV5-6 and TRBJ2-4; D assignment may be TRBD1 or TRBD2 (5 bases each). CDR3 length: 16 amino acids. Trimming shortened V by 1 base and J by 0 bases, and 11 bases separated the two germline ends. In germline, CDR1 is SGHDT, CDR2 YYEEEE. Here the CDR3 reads CASSLLGDLAKNIQYF. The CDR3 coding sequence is TGTGCCAGCAGCTTGTTGGGGGATCTAGCCAAAAACATTCAGTACTTC.

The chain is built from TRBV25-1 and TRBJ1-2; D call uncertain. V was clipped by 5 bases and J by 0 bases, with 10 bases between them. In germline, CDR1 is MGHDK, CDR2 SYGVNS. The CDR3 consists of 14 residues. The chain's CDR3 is CASSPEVTNYGYTF. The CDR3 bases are TGTGCCAGCAGTCCCGAAGTTACTAACTATGGCTACACCTTC.

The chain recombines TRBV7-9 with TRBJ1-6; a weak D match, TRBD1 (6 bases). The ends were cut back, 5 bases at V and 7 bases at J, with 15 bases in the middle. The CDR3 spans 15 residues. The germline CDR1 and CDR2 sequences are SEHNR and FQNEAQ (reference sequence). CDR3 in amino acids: CASSPGQLLNSPLHF. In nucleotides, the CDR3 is TGTGCCAGCAGCCCTGGACAGTTGTTAAATTCACCCCTCCACTTT. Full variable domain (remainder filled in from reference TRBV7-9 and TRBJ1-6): DTGVSQNPRHKITKRGQNVTFRCDPISEHNRLYWYRQTLGQGPEFLTYFQNEAQLEKSRLLSDRFSAERPKGSFSTLEIQRTEQGDSAMYLCASSPGQLLNSPLHFGNGTRLTVT.

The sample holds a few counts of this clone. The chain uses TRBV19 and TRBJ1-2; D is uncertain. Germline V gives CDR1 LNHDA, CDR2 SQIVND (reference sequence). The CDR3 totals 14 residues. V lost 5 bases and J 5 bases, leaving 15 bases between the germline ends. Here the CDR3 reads CASSPRTLAYGYTF. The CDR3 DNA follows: TGTGCCAGTAGTCCCCGGACGCTGGCGTATGGCTACACCTTC.

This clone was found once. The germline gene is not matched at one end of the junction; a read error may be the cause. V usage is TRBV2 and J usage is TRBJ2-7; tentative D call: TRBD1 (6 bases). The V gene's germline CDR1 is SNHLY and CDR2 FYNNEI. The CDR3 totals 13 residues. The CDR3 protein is CASRDFTGYEQYF. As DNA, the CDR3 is TGTGCCAGCCGTGATTTTACAGGGTACGAGCAGTACTTC.

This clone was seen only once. The DNA for the CDR3 is TGCGCCAGCAGCGATGGGGTTAATGAAAAACTGTTTTTT. It encodes CASSDGVNEKLFF. The chain links TRBV5-1 to TRBJ1-4, with D hard to call. Trimming shortened V by 4 bases and J by 4 bases, and 8 bases separated the two germline ends. Germline CDR1 reads SGHRS; CDR2 reads YFSETQ. This CDR3 contains 13 residues.

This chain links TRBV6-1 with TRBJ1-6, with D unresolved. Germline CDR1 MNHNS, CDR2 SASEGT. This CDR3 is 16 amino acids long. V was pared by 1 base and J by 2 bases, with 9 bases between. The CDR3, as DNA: TGTGCCAGCAGTGAAGAGGTCACGGCCTATAATTCACCCCTCCACTTT. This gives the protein CASSEEVTAYNSPLHF.

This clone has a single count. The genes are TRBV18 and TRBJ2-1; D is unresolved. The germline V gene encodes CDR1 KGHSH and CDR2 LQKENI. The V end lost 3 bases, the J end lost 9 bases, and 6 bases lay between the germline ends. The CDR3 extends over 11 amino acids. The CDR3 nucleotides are TGTGCCAGCTCACCCCGTAGTGAGCAGTTCTTC. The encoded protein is CASSPRSEQFF.

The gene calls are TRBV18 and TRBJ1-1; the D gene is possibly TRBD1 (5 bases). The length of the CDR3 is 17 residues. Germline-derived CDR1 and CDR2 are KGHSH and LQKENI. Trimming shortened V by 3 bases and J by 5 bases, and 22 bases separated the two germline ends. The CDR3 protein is CASSPDRGVLGTTEAFF. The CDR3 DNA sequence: TGTGCCAGCTCACCCGATCGGGGTGTGTTGGGGACGACTGAAGCTTTCTTT.

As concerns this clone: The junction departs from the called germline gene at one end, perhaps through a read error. CDR3: CASSLGPGTGGFTDTQYF. The CDR3 DNA follows: TGTGCTAGCAGCTTAGGCCCAGGGACAGGGGGCTTCACAGATACGCAGTATTTT. The chain couples TRBV7-7 to TRBJ2-3, with 12 bases lining up with TRBD1. Germline-derived CDR1 and CDR2 are SSHAT and FNYEAQ (reference sequence). CDR3 size: 18 residues.

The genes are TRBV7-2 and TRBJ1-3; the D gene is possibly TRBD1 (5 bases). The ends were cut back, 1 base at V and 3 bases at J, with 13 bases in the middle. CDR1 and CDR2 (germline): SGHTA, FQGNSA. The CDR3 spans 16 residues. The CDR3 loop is CASSLVLGPHGNTIYF. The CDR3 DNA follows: TGTGCCAGCAGCTTAGTCCTGGGGCCGCATGGAAACACCATATATTTT.

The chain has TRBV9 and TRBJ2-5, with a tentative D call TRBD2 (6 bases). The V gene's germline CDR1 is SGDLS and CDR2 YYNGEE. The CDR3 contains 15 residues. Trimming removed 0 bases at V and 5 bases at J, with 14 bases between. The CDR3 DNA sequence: TGTGCCAGCAGCGTAGCCCCGGTAAGCGGGGAGACCCAGTACTTC. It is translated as CASSVAPVSGETQYF.

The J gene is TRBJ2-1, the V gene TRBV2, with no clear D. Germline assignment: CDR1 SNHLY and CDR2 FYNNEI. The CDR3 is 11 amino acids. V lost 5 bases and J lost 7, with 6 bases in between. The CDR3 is CASSPRNEQFF. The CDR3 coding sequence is TGTGCCAGCAGTCCTAGAAATGAGCAGTTCTTC.

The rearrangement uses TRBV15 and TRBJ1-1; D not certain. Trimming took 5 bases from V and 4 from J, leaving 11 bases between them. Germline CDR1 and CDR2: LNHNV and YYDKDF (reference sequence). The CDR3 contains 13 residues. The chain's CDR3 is CATSAQSGTEAFF. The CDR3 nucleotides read TGTGCCACCAGCGCCCAAAGCGGCACTGAAGCTTTCTTT.

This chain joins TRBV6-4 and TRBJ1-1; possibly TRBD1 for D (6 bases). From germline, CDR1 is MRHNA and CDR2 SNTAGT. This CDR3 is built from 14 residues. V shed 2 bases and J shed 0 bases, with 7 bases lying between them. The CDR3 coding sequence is TGTGCCAGCAGTGACAGGGACATGAACACTGAAGCTTTCTTT. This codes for CASSDRDMNTEAFF.

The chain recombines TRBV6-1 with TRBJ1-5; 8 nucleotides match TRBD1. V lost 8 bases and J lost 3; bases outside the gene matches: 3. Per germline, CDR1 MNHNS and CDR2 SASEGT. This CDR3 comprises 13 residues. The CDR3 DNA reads TGTGCCAGCTCGGGACAGGTCAATCAGCCCCAGCATTTT. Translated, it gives CASSGQVNQPQHF.